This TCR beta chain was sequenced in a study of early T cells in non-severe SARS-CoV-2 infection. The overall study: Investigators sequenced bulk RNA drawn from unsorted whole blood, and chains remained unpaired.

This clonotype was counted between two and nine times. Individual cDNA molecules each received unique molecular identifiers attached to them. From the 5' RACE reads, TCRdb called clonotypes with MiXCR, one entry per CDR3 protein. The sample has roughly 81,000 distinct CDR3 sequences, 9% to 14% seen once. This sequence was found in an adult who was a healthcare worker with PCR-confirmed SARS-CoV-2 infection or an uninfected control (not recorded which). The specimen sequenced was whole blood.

The CDR3 here is CASSALMANTEAFF. As DNA, the CDR3 is TGTGCCAGCAGCGCCCTGATGGCGAACACTGAAGCTTTCTTT. The chain couples TRBV7-2 to TRBJ1-1; D is unclear. CDR1 is SGHTA and CDR2 is FQGNSA in the germline V gene. CDR3 length equals 14 residues. The V end lost 5 bases, the J end lost 1 base, and 11 bases lay between the germline ends.